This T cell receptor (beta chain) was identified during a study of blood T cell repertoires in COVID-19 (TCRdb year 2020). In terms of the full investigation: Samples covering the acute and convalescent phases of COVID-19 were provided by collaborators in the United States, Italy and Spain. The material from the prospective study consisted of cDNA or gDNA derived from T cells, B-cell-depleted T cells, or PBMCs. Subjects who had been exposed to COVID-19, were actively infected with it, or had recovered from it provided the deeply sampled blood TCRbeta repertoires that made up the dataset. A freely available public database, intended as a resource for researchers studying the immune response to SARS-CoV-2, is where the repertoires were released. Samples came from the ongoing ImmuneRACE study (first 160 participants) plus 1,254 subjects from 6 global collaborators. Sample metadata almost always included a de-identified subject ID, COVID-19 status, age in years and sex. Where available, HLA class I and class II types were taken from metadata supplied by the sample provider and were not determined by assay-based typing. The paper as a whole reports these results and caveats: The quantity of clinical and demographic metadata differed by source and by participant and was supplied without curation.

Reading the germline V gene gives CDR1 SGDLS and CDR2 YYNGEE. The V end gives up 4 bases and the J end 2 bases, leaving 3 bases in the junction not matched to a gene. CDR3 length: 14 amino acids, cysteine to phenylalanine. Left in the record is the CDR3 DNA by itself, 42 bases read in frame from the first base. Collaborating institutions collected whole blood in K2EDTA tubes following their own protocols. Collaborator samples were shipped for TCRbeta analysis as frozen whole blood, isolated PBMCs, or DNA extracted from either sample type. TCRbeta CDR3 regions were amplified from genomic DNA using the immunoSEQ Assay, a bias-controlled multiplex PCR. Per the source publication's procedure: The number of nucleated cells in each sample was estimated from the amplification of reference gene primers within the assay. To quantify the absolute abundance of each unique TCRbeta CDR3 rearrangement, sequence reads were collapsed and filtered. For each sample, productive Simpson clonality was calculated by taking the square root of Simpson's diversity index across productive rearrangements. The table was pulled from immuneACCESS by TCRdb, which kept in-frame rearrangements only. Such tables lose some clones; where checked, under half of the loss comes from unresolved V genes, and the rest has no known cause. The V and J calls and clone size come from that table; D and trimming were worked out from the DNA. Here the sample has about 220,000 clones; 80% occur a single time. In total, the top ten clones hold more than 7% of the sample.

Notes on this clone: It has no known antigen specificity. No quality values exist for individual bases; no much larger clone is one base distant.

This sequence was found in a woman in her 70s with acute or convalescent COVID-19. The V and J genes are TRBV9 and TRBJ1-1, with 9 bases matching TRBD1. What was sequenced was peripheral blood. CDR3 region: CASSLQGANTEAFF. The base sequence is TGTGCCAGCAGCTTACAGGGGGCTAACACTGAAGCTTTCTTT.